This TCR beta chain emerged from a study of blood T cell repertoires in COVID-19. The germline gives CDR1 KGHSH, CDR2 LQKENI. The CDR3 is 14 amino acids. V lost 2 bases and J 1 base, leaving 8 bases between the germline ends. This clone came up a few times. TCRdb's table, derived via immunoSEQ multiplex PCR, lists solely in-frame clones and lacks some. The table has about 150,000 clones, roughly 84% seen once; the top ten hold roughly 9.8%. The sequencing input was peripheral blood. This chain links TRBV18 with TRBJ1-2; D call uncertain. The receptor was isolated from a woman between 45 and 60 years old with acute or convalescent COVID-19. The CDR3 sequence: CASSPSQVNYGYTF. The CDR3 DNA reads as TGTGCCAGCTCACCATCCCAGGTTAACTATGGCTACACCTTC.